A selection of T cell receptor beta chains follows, all from one sample in a study of prognosis after radiotherapy for stage I lung cancer. TCRdb reanalysed the multiplex PCR reads using MiXCR and keeps one entry per CDR3 protein. The sample has about 34,000 distinct CDR3 sequences, under 40% seen once. This specimen was PBMCs, taken before or after stereotactic body radiation therapy (not recorded which). Receptor source: a donor older than 45 with non-small cell lung cancer. CDR3s include the opening cysteine and the closing phenylalanine or tryptophan. Each record gives: V gene, clone size, J gene, D gene, CDR3 protein, CDR3 DNA. D genes are given only for firm matches. Clone size, where shown, is once, few, many, or a class for clones that have expanded.

TRBV28,.,TRBJ1-5,.,CASRIQGFSNQPQHF,TGTGCCAGCAGAATTCAAGGGTTCAGCAATCAGCCCCAGCATTTT
TRBV4-2,many,TRBJ2-2,.,CASSRETSAVNTGELFF,TGTGCCAGCAGCCGAGAGACGTCGGCGGTAAACACCGGGGAGCTGTTTTTT
TRBV30,many,TRBJ2-5,TRBD1,CAWSVQGETQYF,TGTGCCTGGAGTGTACAGGGGGAGACCCAGTACTTC
TRBV7-9,.,TRBJ2-3,TRBD1,CASSPRPFVQGDTDTQYF,TGTGCCAGCAGCCCCCGACCATTCGTCCAGGGGGACACAGATACGCAGTATTTT
TRBV2,many,TRBJ2-3,TRBD2,CASSLQRGGTDTQYF,TGTGCCAGCAGTTTACAGCGGGGGGGGACAGATACGCAGTATTTT
TRBV6-2/TRBV6-3,medium-sized,TRBJ2-7,TRBD1,CASSSDYGQGMAYEQYF,TGTGCCAGCAGTTCCGATTACGGACAGGGGATGGCCTACGAGCAGTACTTC
TRBV15,many,TRBJ2-2,.,CATSRDSGATGELFF,TGTGCCACCAGCAGAGATTCAGGGGCCACCGGGGAGCTGTTTTTT
TRBV27,many,TRBJ1-1,.,CASIPLWTSAEAFF,TGTGCCAGCATCCCCCTCTGGACTTCTGCTGAAGCTTTCTTT
TRBV30,many,TRBJ2-5,TRBD2,CAWTSTASGRETQYF,TGTGCCTGGACCTCTACGGCTAGCGGGAGGGAGACCCAGTACTTC
TRBV11-2,many,TRBJ1-2,.,CASSLDLANYGYTF,TGTGCCAGCAGCTTAGATCTAGCTAACTATGGCTACACCTTC
TRBV2,many,TRBJ1-5,.,CASSEGLSNQPQHF,TGTGCCAGCAGTGAAGGGTTGAGCAATCAGCCCCAGCATTTT
TRBV7-6,many,TRBJ2-2,.,CASSLGQANTGELFF,TGTGCCAGCAGCTTAGGTCAGGCGAACACCGGGGAGCTGTTTTTT
TRBV30,.,TRBJ2-2,.,CAWIPSGLITGELFF,TGTGCCTGGATCCCATCTGGACTTATAACCGGGGAGCTGTTTTTT
TRBV6-1,.,TRBJ2-2,.,CASIRSWTGTGELFF,TGTGCCAGCATTAGGTCCTGGACGGGCACCGGGGAGCTGTTTTTT
TRBV28,many,TRBJ2-1,TRBD2,CASSESSGGHNEQFF,TGTGCCAGCAGCGAATCTAGCGGGGGTCACAATGAGCAGTTCTTC
TRBV5-1,many,TRBJ1-2,.,CASSLDETAYGYTF,TGCGCCAGCAGCTTGGATGAAACAGCCTATGGCTACACCTTC